This T cell receptor beta chain emerged from a study of control samples from healthy donors and cancer patients. The repertoire was sequenced with immunoSEQ multiplex PCR; TCRdb's copy has only in-frame clones and lacks some. The sample records 260,000 or so clones, approximately 80% being singletons. This clone showed up just a few times. The CDR3 contains 16 residues. The V and J ends lost 4 bases and 3 bases respectively, with 18 bases between them. Germline V gene data show CDR1 as SGHDT and CDR2 as YYEEEE. This receptor was taken from a woman aged 60-70 years with lung cancer. Input material: PBMCs. V is TRBV5-6 and J is TRBJ2-3; possible D gene TRBD2, 5 bases. The CDR3 nucleotides are TGTGCCAGCAGCCGATGGGATCGGGGTAGGACAGATACGCAGTATTTT. This translates into CASSRWDRGRTDTQYF.